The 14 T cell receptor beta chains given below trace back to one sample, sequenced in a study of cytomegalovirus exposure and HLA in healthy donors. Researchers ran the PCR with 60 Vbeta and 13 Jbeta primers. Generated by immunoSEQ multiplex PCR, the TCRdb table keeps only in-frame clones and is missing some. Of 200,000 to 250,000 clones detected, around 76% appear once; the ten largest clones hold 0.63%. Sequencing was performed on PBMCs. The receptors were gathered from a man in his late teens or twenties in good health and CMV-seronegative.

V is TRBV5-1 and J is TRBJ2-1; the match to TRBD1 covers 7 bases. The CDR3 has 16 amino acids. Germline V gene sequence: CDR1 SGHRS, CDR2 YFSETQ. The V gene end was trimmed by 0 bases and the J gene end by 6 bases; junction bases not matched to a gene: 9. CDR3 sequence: CASSLVLAGGGNEQFF. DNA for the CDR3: TGCGCCAGCAGCTTGGTCTTGGCAGGGGGTGGCAATGAGCAGTTCTTC.

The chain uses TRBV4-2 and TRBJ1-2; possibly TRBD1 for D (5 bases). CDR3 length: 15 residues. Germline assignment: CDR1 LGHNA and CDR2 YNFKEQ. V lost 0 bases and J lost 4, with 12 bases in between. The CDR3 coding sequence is TGTGCCAGCAGCCAAGATCGGGGGGACGGCTATGGCTACACCTTC. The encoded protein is CASSQDRGDGYGYTF.

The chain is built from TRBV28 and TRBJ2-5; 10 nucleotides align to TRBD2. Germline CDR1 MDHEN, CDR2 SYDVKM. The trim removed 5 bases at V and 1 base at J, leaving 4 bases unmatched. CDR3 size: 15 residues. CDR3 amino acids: CASSPRLAGQETQYF. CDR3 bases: TGTGCCAGCAGTCCTCGACTAGCGGGCCAAGAGACCCAGTACTTC.

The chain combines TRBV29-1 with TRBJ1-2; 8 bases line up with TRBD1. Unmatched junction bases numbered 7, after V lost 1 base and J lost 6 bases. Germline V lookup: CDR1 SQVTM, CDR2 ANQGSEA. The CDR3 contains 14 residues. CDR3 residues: CSVEGAQGAHGYTF. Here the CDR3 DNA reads TGCAGCGTTGAAGGTGCGCAGGGGGCTCATGGCTACACCTTC.

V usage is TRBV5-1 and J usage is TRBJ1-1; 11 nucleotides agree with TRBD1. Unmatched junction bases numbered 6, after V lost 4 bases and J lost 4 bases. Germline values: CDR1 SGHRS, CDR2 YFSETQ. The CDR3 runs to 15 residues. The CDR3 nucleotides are TGCGCCAGCAGCATCGGGACAGGGGGATCCACTGAAGCTTTCTTT. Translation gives CASSIGTGGSTEAFF.

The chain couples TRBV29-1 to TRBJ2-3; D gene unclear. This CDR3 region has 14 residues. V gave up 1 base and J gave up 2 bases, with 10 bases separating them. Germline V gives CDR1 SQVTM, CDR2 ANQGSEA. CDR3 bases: TGCAGCGTTGAAGGTAACACCTTCACAGATACGCAGTATTTT. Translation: CSVEGNTFTDTQYF.

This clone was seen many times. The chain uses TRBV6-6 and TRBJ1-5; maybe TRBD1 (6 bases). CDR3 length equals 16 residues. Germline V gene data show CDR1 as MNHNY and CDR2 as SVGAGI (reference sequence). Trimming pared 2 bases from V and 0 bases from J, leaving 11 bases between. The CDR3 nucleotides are TGTGCCAGCAGTTACCCCGCGGGGGCTAGCAATCAGCCCCAGCATTTT. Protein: CASSYPAGASNQPQHF.

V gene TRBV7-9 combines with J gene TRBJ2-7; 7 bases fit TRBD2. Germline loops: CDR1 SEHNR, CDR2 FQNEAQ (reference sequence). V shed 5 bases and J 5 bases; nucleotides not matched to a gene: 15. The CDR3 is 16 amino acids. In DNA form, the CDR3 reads TGTGCCAGCAGCCCCTTTAAGAGGGGACTATCCGACGAGCAGTACTTC. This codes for CASSPFKRGLSDEQYF.

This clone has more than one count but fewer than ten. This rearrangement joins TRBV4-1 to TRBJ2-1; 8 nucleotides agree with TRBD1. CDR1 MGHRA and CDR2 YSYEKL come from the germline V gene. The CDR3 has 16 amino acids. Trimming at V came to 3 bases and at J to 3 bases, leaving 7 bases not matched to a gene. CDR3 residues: CASSQQQGVYYNEQFF. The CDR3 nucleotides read TGCGCCAGCAGCCAGCAACAGGGGGTTTACTACAATGAGCAGTTCTTC.

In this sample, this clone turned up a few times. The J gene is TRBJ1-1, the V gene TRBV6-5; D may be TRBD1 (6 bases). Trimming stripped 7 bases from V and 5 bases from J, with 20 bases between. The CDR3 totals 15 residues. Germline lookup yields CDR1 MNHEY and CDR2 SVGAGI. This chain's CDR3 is CASTKKTGRETEAFF. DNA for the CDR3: TGTGCCAGCACCAAGAAGACAGGACGCGAGACTGAAGCTTTCTTT.

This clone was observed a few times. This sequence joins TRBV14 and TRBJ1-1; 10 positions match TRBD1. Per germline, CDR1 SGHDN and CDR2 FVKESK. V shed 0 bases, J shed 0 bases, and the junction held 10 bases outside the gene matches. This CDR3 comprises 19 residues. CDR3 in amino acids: CASSQDWDRGGRMNTEAFF. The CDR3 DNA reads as TGTGCCAGCAGCCAAGATTGGGACAGGGGAGGGAGAATGAACACTGAAGCTTTCTTT. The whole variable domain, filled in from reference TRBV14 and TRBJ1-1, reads EAGVTQFPSHSVIEKGQTVTLRCDPISGHDNLYWYRRVMGKEIKFLLHFVKESKQDESGMPNNRFLAERTGGTYSTLKVQPAELEDSGVYFCASSQDWDRGGRMNTEAFFGQGTRLTVV.

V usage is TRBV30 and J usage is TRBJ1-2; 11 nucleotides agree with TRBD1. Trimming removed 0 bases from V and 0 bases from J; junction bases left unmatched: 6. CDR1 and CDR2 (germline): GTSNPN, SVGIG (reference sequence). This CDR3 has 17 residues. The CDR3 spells CAWSVKGQGVTNYGYTF. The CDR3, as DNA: TGTGCCTGGAGTGTAAAGGGACAGGGGGTCACTAACTATGGCTACACCTTC. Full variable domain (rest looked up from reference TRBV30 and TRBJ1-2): SQTIHQWPATLVQPVGSPLSLECTVEGTSNPNLYWYRQAAGRGLQLLFYSVGIGQISSEVPQNLSASRPQDRQFILSSKKLLLSDSGFYLCAWSVKGQGVTNYGYTFGSGTRLTVV.

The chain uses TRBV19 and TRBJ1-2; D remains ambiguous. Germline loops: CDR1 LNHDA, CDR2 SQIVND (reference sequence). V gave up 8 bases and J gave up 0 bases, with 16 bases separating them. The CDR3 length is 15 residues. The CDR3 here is CASLLSPLANYGYTF. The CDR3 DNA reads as TGTGCCAGTCTGCTTAGTCCTTTAGCTAACTATGGCTACACCTTC. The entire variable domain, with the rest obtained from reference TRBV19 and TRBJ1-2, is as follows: DGGITQSPKYLFRKEGQNVTLSCEQNLNHDAMYWYRQDPGQGLRLIYYSQIVNDFQKGDIAEGYSVSREKKESFPLTVTSAQKNPTAFYLCASLLSPLANYGYTFGSGTRLTVV.

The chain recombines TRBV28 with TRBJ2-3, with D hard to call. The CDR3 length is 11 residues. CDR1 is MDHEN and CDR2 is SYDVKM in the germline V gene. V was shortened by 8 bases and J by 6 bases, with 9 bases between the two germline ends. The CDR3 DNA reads TGTGCCAGCCGCGGCATGGATACGCAGTATTTT. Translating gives CASRGMDTQYF.